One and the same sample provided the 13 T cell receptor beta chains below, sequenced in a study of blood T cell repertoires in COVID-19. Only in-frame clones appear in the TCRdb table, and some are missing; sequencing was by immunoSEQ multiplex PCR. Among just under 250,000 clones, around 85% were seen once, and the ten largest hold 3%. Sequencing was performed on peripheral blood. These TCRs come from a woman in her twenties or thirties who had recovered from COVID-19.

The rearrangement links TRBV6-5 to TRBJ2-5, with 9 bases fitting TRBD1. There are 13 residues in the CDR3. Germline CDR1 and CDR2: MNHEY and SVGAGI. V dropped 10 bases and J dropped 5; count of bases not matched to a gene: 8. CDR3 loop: CATSTGGLETQYF. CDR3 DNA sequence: TGTGCCACCTCAACAGGGGGCCTCGAGACCCAGTACTTC.

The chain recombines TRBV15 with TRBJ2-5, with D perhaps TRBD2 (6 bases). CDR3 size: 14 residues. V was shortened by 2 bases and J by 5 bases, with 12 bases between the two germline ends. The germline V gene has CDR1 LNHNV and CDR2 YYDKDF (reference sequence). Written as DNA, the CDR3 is TGTGCCACCAGCAGATCGGGAGTCCCGGAGACCCAGTACTTC. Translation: CATSRSGVPETQYF.

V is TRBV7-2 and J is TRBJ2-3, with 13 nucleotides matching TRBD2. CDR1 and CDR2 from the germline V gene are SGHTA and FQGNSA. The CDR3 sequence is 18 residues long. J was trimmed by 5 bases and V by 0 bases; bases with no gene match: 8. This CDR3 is CASSLATGLAGPVDTQYF. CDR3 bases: TGTGCCAGCAGCTTAGCCACGGGACTAGCGGGACCCGTAGATACGCAGTATTTT.

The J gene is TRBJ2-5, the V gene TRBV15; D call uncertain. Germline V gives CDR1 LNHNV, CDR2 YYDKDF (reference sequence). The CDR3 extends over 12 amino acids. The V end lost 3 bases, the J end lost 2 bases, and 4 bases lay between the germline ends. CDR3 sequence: CATSSFQETQYF. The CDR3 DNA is TGTGCCACCAGCAGCTTTCAAGAGACCCAGTACTTC. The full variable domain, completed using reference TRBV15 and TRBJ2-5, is DAMVIQNPRYQVTQFGKPVTLSCSQTLNHNVMYWYQQKSSQAPKLLFHYYDKDFNNEADTPDNFQSRRPNTSFCFLDIRSPGLGDTAMYLCATSSFQETQYFGPGTRLLVL.

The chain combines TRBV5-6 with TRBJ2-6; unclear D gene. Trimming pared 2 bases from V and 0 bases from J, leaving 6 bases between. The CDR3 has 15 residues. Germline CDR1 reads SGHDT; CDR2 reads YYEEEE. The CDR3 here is CASSFGSSGANVLTF. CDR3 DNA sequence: TGTGCCAGCAGCTTCGGGTCCTCTGGGGCCAACGTCCTGACTTTC.

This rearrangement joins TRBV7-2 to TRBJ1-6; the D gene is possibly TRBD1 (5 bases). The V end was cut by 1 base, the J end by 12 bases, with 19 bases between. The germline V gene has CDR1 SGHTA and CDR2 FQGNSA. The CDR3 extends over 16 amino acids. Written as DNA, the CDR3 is TGTGCCAGCAGCTTAGAAGGTAGGAGGGACCTTAAACCCCTCCACTTT. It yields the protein CASSLEGRRDLKPLHF. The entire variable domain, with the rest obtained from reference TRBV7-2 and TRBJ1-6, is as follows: GAGVSQSPSNKVTEKGKDVELRCDPISGHTALYWYRQSLGQGLEFLIYFQGNSAPDKSGLPSDRFSAERTGGSVSTLTIQRTQQEDSAVYLCASSLEGRRDLKPLHFGNGTRLTVT.

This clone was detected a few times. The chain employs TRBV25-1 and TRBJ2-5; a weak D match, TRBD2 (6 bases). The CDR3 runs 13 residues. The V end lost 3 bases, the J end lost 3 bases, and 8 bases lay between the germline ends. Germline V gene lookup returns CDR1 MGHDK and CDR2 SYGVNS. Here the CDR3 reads CASSEAGKETQYF. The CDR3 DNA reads TGTGCCAGCAGTGAGGCGGGAAAAGAGACCCAGTACTTC.

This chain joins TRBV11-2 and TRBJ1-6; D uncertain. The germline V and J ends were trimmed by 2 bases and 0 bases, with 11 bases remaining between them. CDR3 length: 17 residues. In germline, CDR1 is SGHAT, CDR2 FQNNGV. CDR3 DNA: TGTGCCAGCAGCTTATTTCAACAGAGCTCCTATAATTCACCCCTCCACTTT. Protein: CASSLFQQSSYNSPLHF.

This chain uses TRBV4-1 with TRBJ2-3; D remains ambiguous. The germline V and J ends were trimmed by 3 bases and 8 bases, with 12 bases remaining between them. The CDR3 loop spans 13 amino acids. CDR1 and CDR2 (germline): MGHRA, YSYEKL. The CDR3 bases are TGCGCCAGCAGCCAGATAAAGACTTCTACGCAGTATTTT. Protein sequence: CASSQIKTSTQYF.

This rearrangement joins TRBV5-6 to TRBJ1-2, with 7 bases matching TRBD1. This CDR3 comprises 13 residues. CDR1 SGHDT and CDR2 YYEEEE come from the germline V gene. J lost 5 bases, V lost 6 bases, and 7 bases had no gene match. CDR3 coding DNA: TGTGCCAGCACCCAGACAGGGCTATATGGCTACACCTTC. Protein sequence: CASTQTGLYGYTF.

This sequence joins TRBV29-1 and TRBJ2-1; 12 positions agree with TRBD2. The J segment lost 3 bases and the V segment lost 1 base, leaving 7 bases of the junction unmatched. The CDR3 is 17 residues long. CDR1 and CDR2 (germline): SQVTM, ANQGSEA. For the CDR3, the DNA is TGCAGCGTTGAAGGGATTGCTAGCGGGGGGGTCTACAATGAGCAGTTCTTC. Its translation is CSVEGIASGGVYNEQFF.

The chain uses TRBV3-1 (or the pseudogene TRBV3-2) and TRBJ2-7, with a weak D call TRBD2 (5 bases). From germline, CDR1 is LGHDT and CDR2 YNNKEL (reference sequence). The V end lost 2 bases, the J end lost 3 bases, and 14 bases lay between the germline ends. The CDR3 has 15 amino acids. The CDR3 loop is CASSQSGVRNYEQYF. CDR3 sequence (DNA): TGTGCCAGCAGCCAATCCGGGGTCCGTAACTACGAGCAGTACTTC.

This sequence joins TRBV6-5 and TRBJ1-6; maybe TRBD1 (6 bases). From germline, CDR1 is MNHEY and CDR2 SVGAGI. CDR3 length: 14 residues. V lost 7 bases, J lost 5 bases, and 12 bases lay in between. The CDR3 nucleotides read TGTGCCAGCAACAGTCAGGGGAATAATTCACCCCTCCACTTT. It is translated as CASNSQGNNSPLHF.